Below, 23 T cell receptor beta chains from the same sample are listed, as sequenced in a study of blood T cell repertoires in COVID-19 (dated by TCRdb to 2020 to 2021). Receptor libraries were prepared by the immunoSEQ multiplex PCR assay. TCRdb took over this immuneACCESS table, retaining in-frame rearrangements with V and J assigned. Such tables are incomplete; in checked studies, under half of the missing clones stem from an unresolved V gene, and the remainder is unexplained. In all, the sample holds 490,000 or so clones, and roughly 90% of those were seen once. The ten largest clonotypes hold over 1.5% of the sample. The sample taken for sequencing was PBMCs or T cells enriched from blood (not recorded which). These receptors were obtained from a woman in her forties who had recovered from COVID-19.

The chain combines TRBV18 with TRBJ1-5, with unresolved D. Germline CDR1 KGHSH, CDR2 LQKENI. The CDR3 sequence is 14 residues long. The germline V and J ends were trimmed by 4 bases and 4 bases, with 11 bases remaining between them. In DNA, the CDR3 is TGTGCCAGCTCACGAGAATCGGGGAATCAGCCCCAGCATTTT. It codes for CASSRESGNQPQHF. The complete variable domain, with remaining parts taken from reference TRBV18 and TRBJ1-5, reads NAGVMQNPRHLVRRRGQEARLRCSPMKGHSHVYWYRQLPEEGLKFMVYLQKENIIDESGMPKERFSAEFPKEGPSILRIQQVVRGDSAAYFCASSRESGNQPQHFGDGTRLSIL.

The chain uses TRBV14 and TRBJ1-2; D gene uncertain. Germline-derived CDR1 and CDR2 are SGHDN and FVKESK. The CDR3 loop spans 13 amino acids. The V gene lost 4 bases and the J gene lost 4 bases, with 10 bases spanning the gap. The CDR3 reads CASSRSPGYGYTF. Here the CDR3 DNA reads TGTGCCAGCAGCCGAAGCCCAGGCTATGGCTACACCTTC.

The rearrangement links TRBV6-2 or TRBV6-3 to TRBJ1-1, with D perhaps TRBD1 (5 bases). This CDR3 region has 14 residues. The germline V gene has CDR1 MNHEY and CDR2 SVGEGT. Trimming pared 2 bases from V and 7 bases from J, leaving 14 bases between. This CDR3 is CASSYGFGQSEAFF. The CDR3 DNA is TGTGCCAGCAGTTACGGTTTTGGACAAAGTGAAGCTTTCTTT.

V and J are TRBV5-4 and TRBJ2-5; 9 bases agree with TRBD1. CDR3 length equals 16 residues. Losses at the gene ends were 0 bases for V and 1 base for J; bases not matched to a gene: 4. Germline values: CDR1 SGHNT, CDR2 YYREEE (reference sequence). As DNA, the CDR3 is TGTGCCAGCAGCTTGGTTGACAGGGGGGCCCAAGAGACCCAGTACTTC. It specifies CASSLVDRGAQETQYF.

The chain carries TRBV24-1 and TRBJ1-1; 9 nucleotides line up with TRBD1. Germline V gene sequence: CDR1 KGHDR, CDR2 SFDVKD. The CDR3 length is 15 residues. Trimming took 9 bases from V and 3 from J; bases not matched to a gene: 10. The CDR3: CATRRGQGRDTEAFF. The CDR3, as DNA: TGTGCCACCCGACGGGGACAGGGTAGGGACACTGAAGCTTTCTTT.

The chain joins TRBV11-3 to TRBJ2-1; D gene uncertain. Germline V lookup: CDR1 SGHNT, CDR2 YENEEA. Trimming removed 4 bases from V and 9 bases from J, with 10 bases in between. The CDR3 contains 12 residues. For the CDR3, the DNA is TGTGCCAGCAGCTCCTACGGAGTTGAGCAGTTCTTC. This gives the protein CASSSYGVEQFF.

In DNA form, the CDR3 reads TGTGCCAGCAGCTTAGTGGACAGGAATTCACCCCTCCACTTT. Its protein is CASSLVDRNSPLHF. The chain carries TRBV13 and TRBJ1-6, with 7 positions matching TRBD1. Germline V gene lookup returns CDR1 PRHDT and CDR2 FYEKMQ (reference sequence). V trimming: 1 base; J trimming: 7 bases; junction bases outside the gene matches: 1. The CDR3 length is 14 residues.

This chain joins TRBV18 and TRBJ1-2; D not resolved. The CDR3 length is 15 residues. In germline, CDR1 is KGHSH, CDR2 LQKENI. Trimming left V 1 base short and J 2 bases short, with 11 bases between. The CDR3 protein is CASSPQNQMNYGYTF. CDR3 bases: TGTGCCAGCTCACCACAGAACCAGATGAACTATGGCTACACCTTC.

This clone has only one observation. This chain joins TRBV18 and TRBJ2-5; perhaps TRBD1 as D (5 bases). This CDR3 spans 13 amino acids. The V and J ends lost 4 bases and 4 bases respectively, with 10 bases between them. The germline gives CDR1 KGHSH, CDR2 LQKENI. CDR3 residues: CASSRQSGETQYF. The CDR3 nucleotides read TGTGCCAGCTCACGACAGTCCGGAGAGACCCAGTACTTC. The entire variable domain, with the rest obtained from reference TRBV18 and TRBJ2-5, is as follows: NAGVMQNPRHLVRRRGQEARLRCSPMKGHSHVYWYRQLPEEGLKFMVYLQKENIIDESGMPKERFSAEFPKEGPSILRIQQVVRGDSAAYFCASSRQSGETQYFGPGTRLLVL.

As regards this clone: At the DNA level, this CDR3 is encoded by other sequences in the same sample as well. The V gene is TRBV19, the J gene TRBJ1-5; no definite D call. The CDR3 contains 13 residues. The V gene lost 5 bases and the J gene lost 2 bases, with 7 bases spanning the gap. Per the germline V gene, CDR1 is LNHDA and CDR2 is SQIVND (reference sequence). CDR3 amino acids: CASSPQGNQPQHF. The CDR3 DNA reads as TGTGCCAGTAGTCCCCAGGGCAATCAGCCCCAGCATTTT.

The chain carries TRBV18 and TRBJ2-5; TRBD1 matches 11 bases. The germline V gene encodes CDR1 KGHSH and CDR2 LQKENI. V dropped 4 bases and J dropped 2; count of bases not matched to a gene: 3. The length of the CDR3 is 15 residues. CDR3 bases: TGTGCCAGCTCACAGGACAGGGGGCAACAAGAGACCCAGTACTTC. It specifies CASSQDRGQQETQYF. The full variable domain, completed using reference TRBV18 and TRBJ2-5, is NAGVMQNPRHLVRRRGQEARLRCSPMKGHSHVYWYRQLPEEGLKFMVYLQKENIIDESGMPKERFSAEFPKEGPSILRIQQVVRGDSAAYFCASSQDRGQQETQYFGPGTRLLVL.

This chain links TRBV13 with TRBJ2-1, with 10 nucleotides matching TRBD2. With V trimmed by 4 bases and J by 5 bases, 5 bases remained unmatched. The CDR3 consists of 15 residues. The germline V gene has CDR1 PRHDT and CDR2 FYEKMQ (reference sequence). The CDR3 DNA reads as TGTGCCAGCAGCTCGACTAGCGGGCGCAACAATGAGCAGTTCTTC. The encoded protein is CASSSTSGRNNEQFF.

CDR3 coding DNA: TGCGCCAGCAGCCAAGATAGAGGAGCTGGAAACACCATATATTTT. Encoded protein: CASSQDRGAGNTIYF. The gene calls are TRBV4-3 and TRBJ1-3; D gene uncertain. Germline CDR1 reads LGHNA; CDR2 reads YSLEER. V was trimmed by 0 bases and J by 2 bases, leaving 8 bases between them. The CDR3 spans 15 residues.

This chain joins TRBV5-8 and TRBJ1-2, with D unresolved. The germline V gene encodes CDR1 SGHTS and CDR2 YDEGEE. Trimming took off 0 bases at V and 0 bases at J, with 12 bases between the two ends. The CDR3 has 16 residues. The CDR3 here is CASSLDFAPTNYGYTF. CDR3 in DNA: TGTGCCAGCAGCTTGGACTTTGCCCCAACTAACTATGGCTACACCTTC. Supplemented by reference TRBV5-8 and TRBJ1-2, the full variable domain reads EAGVTQSPTHLIKTRGQQATLRCSPISGHTSVYWYQQALGLGLQFLLWYDEGEERNRGNFPPRFSGRQFPNYSSELNVNALELEDSALYLCASSLDFAPTNYGYTFGSGTRLTVV.

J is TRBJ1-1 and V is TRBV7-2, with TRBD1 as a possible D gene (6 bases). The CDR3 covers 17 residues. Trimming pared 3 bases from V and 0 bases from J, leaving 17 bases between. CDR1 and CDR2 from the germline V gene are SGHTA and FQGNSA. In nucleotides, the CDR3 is TGTGCCAGCAGCTTTGGTGGGTCAGGGGTTGTGAACACTGAAGCTTTCTTT. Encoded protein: CASSFGGSGVVNTEAFF.

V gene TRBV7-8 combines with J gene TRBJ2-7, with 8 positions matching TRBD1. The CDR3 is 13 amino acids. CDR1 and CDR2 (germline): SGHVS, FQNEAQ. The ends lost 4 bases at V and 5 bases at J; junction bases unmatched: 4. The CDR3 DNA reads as TGTGCCAGCAGCTCGACAGGGGTGAACGAGCAGTACTTC. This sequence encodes CASSSTGVNEQYF.

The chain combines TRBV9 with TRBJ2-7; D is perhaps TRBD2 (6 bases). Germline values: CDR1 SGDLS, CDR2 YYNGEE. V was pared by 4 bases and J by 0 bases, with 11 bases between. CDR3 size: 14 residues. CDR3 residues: CASSLEGSSYEQYF. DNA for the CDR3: TGTGCCAGCAGCCTGGAGGGGAGCTCCTACGAGCAGTACTTC.

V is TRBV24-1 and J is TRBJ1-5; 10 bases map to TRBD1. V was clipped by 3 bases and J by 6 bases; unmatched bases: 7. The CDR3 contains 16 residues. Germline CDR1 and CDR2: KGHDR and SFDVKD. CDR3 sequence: CATSDDGTGEPQPQHF. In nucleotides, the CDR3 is TGTGCCACCAGTGATGACGGGACAGGGGAACCTCAGCCCCAGCATTTT.

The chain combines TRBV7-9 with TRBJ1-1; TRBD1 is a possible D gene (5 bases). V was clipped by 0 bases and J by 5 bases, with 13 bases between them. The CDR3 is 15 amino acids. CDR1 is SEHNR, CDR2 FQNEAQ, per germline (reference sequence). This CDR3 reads CASSLASGEITEAFF. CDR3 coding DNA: TGTGCCAGCAGCTTAGCCTCGGGGGAGATAACTGAAGCTTTCTTT.

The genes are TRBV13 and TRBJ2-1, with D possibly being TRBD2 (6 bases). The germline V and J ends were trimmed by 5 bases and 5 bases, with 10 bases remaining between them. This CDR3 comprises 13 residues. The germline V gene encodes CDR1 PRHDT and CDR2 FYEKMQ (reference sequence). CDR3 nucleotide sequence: TGTGCCAGCAGCGGAGGGAGGAACAATGAGCAGTTCTTC. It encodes CASSGGRNNEQFF.

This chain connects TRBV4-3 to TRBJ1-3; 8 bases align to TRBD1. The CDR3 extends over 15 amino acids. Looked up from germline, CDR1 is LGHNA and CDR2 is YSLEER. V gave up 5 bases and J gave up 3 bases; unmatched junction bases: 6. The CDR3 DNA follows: TGCGCCAGCAGCAGGACAGGGAGGGGTGGAAACACCATATATTTT. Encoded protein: CASSRTGRGGNTIYF.

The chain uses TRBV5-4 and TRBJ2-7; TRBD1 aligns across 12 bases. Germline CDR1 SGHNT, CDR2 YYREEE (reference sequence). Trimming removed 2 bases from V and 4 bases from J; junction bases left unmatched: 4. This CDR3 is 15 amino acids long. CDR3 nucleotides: TGTGCCAGCAGCTTCCGGGACAGGGGGCCGTACGAGCAGTACTTC. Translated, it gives CASSFRDRGPYEQYF.

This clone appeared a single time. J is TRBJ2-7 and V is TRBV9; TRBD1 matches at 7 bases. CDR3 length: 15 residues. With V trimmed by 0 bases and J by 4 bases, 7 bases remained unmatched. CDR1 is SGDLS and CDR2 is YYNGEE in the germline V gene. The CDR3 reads CASSVGDRAGYEQYF. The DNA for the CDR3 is TGTGCCAGCAGCGTAGGTGACAGGGCGGGTTACGAGCAGTACTTC.